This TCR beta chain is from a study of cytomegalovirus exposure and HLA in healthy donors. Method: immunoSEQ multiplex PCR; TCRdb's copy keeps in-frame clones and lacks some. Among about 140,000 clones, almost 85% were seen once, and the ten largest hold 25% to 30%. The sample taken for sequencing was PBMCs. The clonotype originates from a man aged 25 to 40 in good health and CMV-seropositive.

The chain's CDR3 is CASSLEGTENTEAFF. For the CDR3, the DNA is TGCGCCAGCAGCCTGGAAGGGACAGAGAACACTGAAGCTTTCTTT. This chain uses TRBV5-1 with TRBJ1-1; 7 bases match TRBD1. This CDR3 spans 15 amino acids. Looked up from germline, CDR1 is SGHRS and CDR2 is YFSETQ. The junction had 7 bases not matched to a gene; V was cut back by 4 bases and J by 1 base.